This T cell receptor (beta chain) was documented in a study of blood T cell repertoires in COVID-19. Study context: The study drew acute and convalescent COVID-19 samples from the United States, Italy and Spain. From T cells, B-cell-depleted T cells, or PBMCs came the material, which was cDNA or gDNA.

The J segment lost 7 bases and the V segment lost 6 bases, leaving 9 bases of the junction unmatched. CDR1 and CDR2 (germline): SEHNR, FQNEAQ (reference sequence). CDR3 length: 14 residues. TCRdb keeps only in-frame clones here, not all; method: immunoSEQ multiplex PCR. The profile shows more than 95,000 clones, about 84% of them singletons. V is TRBV7-9 and J is TRBJ1-2; 9 bases align to TRBD1. Sample: peripheral blood. The TCR sequence derives from a human donor in a cohort sampled during active COVID-19. For the CDR3, the DNA is TGTGCCAGCAGTTTGGGGGACAGGGCTTTTGGCTACACCTTC. It codes for CASSLGDRAFGYTF.